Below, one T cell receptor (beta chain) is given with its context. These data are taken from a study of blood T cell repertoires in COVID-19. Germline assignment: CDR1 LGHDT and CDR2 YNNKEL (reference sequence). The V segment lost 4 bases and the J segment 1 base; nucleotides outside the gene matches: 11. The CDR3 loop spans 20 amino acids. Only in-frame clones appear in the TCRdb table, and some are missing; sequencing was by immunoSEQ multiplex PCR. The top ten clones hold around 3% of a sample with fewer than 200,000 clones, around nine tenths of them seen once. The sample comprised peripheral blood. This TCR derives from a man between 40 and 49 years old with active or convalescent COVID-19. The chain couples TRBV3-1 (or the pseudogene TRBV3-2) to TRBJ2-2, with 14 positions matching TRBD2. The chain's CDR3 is CASSRIPGLAGALNTGELFF. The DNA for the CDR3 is TGTGCCAGCAGCCGAATTCCGGGACTAGCGGGGGCCTTGAACACCGGGGAGCTGTTTTTT.